The 14 T cell receptor beta chains reported below all come from one sample, sequenced in a study of hypomethylating agent response in myelodysplastic syndrome. Some clones are missing from TCRdb's copy, which holds only in-frame ones; the method was immunoSEQ multiplex PCR. This table has a few thousand clones, 81% appearing once. The specimen comprised bone marrow, sampled before or after starting hypomethylating agent treatment for myelodysplastic syndrome (not recorded which). These receptors were obtained from a human donor with myelodysplastic syndrome.

The chain recombines TRBV6-1 with TRBJ2-7; D gene uncertain. Germline V gene lookup returns CDR1 MNHNS and CDR2 SASEGT. The V and J ends lost 3 bases and 7 bases respectively, with 7 bases between them. The CDR3 is made up of 11 amino acids. The CDR3 here is CASSEYGEQYF. The CDR3 bases are TGTGCCAGCAGTGAGTATGGGGAGCAGTACTTC.

This sequence joins TRBV30 and TRBJ2-7; D gene unclear. V lost 7 bases to trimming and J lost 5 bases, with 15 bases between them. Germline V CDR1 and CDR2: GTSNPN, SVGIG (reference sequence). This CDR3 contains 12 residues. CDR3 nucleotide sequence: TGTGCCTTCAAATCCTTCAGCGACGAGCAGTACTTC. Translating it yields CAFKSFSDEQYF.

The chain uses TRBV6-5 and TRBJ2-1, with 7 bases aligning to TRBD1. CDR3 size: 13 residues. V was pared by 5 bases and J by 9 bases, with 7 bases of the junction left unmatched. CDR1 and CDR2 from the germline V gene are MNHEY and SVGAGI. The CDR3 spells CASSQGGSGEQFF. In DNA, the CDR3 is TGTGCCAGCAGTCAAGGGGGCTCAGGTGAGCAGTTCTTC.

The chain has TRBV27 and TRBJ2-5; TRBD1 is a possible D gene (6 bases). Near its end, the DNA agrees better with TRBJ2-7, so the J call may be wrong. The CDR3 sequence is 15 residues long. CDR1 and CDR2 from the germline V gene are MNHEY and SMNVEV (reference sequence). The CDR3 DNA reads as TGTGCCAGCAGTGCCCAGGGGTTAGGGGCCTACGAGCAGTACTTC. Its protein is CASSAQGLGAYEQYF.

Sample share makes this clone large. V is TRBV6-5 and J is TRBJ1-6, with D perhaps matching TRBD1 (5 bases). The CDR3 is 14 residues long. From germline, CDR1 is MNHEY and CDR2 SVGAGI. V was cut by 8 bases and J by 5 bases, with 13 bases left in between. This CDR3 reads CASGREGDNSPLHF. CDR3 nucleotides: TGTGCCAGCGGCCGGGAAGGGGATAATTCACCCCTCCACTTT.

The chain has TRBV2 and TRBJ2-7; D is uncertain. The CDR3 runs 12 residues. Germline V gene sequence: CDR1 SNHLY, CDR2 FYNNEI. Trimming took off 4 bases at V and 2 bases at J, with 6 bases between the two ends. This chain's CDR3 is CASSAKAYEQYF. The CDR3 DNA sequence: TGTGCCAGCAGTGCTAAAGCCTACGAGCAGTACTTC.

The gene calls are TRBV6-5 and TRBJ2-3; no reliable D call. The CDR3 contains 13 residues. The V gene's germline CDR1 is MNHEY and CDR2 SVGAGI. The ends were cut back, 6 bases at V and 3 bases at J, with 10 bases in the middle. DNA of the CDR3: TGTGCCAGCAGCCGGGTCCGTACAGATACGCAGTATTTT. Translated, it gives CASSRVRTDTQYF.

V gene TRBV7-2 combines with J gene TRBJ1-5; the match to TRBD1 covers 9 bases. The CDR3 is 15 residues long. Germline V gene data show CDR1 as SGHTA and CDR2 as FQGNSA. V shed 2 bases and J 4 bases; nucleotides not matched to a gene: 3. The CDR3 is CASSLMTGGNQPQHF. Here the CDR3 DNA reads TGTGCCAGCAGCTTAATGACAGGGGGGAATCAGCCCCAGCATTTT.

V is TRBV27 and J is TRBJ2-7; the match to TRBD1 covers 10 bases. This CDR3 region has 14 residues. The junction had 0 bases not matched to a gene; V was cut back by 2 bases and J by 2 bases. Germline CDR1 MNHEY, CDR2 SMNVEV (reference sequence). The CDR3 region is CASSLGQGAYEQYF. The CDR3 DNA follows: TGTGCCAGCAGTTTAGGACAGGGGGCCTACGAGCAGTACTTC.

This clone appeared once. V gene TRBV29-1 combines with J gene TRBJ2-7; D possibly corresponds to TRBD2 (6 bases). The germline gives CDR1 SQVTM, CDR2 ANQGSEA. This CDR3 spans 11 amino acids. Trimming took off 5 bases at V and 5 bases at J, with 10 bases between the two ends. The DNA for the CDR3 is TGCAGCGTTTATGCGGGGAACGAGCAGTACTTC. This sequence encodes CSVYAGNEQYF.

The rearrangement uses TRBV2 and TRBJ1-4; unclear D gene. V was pared by 3 bases and J by 5 bases, with 10 bases between. The germline CDR1 and CDR2 sequences are SNHLY and FYNNEI. The CDR3 contains 14 residues. The CDR3 spells CASSDNRGNEKLFF. In DNA form, the CDR3 reads TGTGCCAGCAGTGACAACAGAGGAAATGAAAAACTGTTTTTT.

In DNA, the CDR3 is TGTGCCAGCAGTCCAATCCCCCCGTACTACGAGCAGTACTTC. It is translated as CASSPIPPYYEQYF. The chain joins TRBV28 to TRBJ2-7; no clear D gene. V lost 5 bases, J lost 3 bases, and 14 bases lay in between. The germline gives CDR1 MDHEN, CDR2 SYDVKM. CDR3 length: 14 amino acids.

J is TRBJ1-5 and V is TRBV4-3; possibly TRBD1 for D (6 bases). The CDR3 length is 17 residues. Trimming stripped 1 base from V and 3 bases from J, with 16 bases between. Germline V CDR1 and CDR2: LGHNA, YSLEER. CDR3 DNA: TGCGCCAGCAGCCAAGTTCTGGGACAACTCCTCAATCAGCCCCAGCATTTT. Translating gives CASSQVLGQLLNQPQHF.

J is TRBJ1-6 and V is TRBV28, with 7 nucleotides matching TRBD1. CDR1 and CDR2 (germline): MDHEN, SYDVKM. This CDR3 comprises 13 residues. V shed 10 bases, J shed 6 bases, and the junction held 6 bases outside the gene matches. In DNA, the CDR3 is TGTGCCACACGGGACAGAATTAATTCACCCCTCCACTTT. This codes for CATRDRINSPLHF. The variable domain in full, completed from reference TRBV28 and TRBJ1-6, reads DVKVTQSSRYLVKRTGEKVFLECVQDMDHENMFWYRQDPGLGLRLIYFSYDVKMKEKGDIPEGYSVSREKKERFSLILESASTNQTSMYLCATRDRINSPLHFGNGTRLTVT.